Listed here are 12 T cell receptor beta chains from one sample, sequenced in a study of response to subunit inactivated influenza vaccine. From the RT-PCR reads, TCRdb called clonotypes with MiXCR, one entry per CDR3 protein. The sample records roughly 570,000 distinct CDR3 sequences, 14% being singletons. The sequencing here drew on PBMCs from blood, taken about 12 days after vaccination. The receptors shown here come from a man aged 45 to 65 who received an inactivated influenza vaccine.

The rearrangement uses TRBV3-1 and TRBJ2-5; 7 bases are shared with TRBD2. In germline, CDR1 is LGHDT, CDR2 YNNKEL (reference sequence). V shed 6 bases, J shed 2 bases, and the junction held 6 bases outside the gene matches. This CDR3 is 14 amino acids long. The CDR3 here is CASRARLAQETQYF. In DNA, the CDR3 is TGTGCCAGCAGGGCCCGACTAGCACAAGAGACCCAGTACTTC.

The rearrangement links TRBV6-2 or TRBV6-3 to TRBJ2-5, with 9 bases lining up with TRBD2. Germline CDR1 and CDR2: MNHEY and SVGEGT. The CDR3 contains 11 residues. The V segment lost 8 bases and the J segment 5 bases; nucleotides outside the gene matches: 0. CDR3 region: CASGTSETQYF. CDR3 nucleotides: TGTGCCAGCGGGACTAGCGAGACCCAGTACTTC.

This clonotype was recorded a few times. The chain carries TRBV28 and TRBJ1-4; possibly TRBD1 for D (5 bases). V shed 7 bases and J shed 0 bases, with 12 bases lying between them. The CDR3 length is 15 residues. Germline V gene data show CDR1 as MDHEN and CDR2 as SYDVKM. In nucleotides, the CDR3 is TGTGCCAGCACCTGGGACTCTGCAACTAATGAAAAACTGTTTTTT. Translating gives CASTWDSATNEKLFF. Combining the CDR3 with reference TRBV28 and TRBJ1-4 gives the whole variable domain DVKVTQSSRYLVKRTGEKVFLECVQDMDHENMFWYRQDPGLGLRLIYFSYDVKMKEKGDIPEGYSVSREKKERFSLILESASTNQTSMYLCASTWDSATNEKLFFGSGTQLSVL.

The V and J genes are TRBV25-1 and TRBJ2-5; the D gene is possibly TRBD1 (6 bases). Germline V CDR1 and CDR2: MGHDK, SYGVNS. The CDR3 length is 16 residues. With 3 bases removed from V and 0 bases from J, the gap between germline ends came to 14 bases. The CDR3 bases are TGTGCCAGCAGTGACGGACAGCTTATAAACCAAGAGACCCAGTACTTC. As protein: CASSDGQLINQETQYF. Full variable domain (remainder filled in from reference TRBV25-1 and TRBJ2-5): EADIYQTPRYLVIGTGKKITLECSQTMGHDKMYWYQQDPGMELHLIHYSYGVNSTEKGDLSSESTVSRIRTEHFPLTLESARPSHTSQYLCASSDGQLINQETQYFGPGTRLLVL.

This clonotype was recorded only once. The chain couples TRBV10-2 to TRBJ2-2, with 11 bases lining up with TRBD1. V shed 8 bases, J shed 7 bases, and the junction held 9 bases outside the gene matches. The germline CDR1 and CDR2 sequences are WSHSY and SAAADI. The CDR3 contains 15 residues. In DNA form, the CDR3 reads TGCGCCAGCCGTGGACAGGGGGCGCTTAGCGGGGAGCTGTTTTTT. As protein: CASRGQGALSGELFF.

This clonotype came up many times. The CDR3 DNA reads TGTGCCAGCACCGTAGGGTACACCGGGGAGCTGTTTTTT. Protein product: CASTVGYTGELFF. The gene calls are TRBV12-3 or TRBV12-4 and TRBJ2-2; D not resolved. The CDR3 runs 13 residues. V lost 7 bases to trimming and J lost 3 bases, with 9 bases between them.

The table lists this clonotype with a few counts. The CDR3 DNA reads TGTGCCAGCAGAGCCGACTCTAGCCCTCCACTAAACCAGTTCTTC. This gives the protein CASRADSSPPLNQFF. The chain combines TRBV12-3 or TRBV12-4 with TRBJ2-1, with D possibly TRBD2 on 5 matching bases. The CDR3 totals 15 residues. V gave up 6 bases and J gave up 13 bases, with 25 bases separating them.

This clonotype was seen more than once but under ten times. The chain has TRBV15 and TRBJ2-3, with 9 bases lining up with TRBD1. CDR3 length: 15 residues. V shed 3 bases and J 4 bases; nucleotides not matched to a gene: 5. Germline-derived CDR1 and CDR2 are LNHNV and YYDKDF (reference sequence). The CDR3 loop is CATSRGQGDADTQYF. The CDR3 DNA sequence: TGTGCCACCAGCAGGGGACAGGGAGACGCAGATACGCAGTATTTT.

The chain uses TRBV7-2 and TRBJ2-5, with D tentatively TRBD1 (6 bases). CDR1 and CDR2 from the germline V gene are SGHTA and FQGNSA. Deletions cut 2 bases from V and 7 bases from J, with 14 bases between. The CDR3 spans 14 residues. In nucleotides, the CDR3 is TGTGCCAGCAGCTTACTGGACAGTTATCTGACCCAGTACTTC. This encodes CASSLLDSYLTQYF. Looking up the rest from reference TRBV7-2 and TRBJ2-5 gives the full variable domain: GAGVSQSPSNKVTEKGKDVELRCDPISGHTALYWYRQSLGQGLEFLIYFQGNSAPDKSGLPSDRFSAERTGGSVSTLTIQRTQQEDSAVYLCASSLLDSYLTQYFGPGTRLLVL.

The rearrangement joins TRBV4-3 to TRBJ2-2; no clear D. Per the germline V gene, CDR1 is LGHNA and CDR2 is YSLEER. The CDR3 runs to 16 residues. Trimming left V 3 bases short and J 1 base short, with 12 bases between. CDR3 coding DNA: TGCGCCAGCAGCCATTCGAGCCAGCGGAACACCGGGGAGCTGTTTTTT. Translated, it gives CASSHSSQRNTGELFF.

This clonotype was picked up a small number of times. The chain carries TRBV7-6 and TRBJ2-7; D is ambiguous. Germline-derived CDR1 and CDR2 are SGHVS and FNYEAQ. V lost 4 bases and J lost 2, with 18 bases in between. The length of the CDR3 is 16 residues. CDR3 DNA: TGTGCCAGCAGCTCCGCGCGAGGTGGCCGGGCCTACGAGCAGTACTTC. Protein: CASSSARGGRAYEQYF.

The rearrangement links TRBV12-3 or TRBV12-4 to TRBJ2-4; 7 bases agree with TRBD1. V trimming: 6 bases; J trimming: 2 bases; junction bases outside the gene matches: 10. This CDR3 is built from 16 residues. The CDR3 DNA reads TGTGCCAGCAGCACAAGACAGGGAGATACCAAAAACATTCAGTACTTC. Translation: CASSTRQGDTKNIQYF.